These 25 T cell receptor beta chains originate from one sample sequenced in a study of graft-versus-host responses after intestinal transplantation. No antigen is known for these receptors. TCRdb's copy holds only in-frame clones and misses some; the assay was immunoSEQ multiplex PCR. The table includes over 90,000 clones, roughly 91% detected once. The sample was unstimulated CD8+ T cells sorted from spleen or lymph node cells, taken before intestinal transplant. The receptor source for this set is a human donor who received an intestinal transplant.

The CDR3 reads CASSERAGGYGYTF. The CDR3 region has the DNA TGTGCCAGCAGTGAAAGGGCAGGGGGCTATGGCTACACCTTC. This sequence joins TRBV6-1 and TRBJ1-2; 7 bases line up with TRBD1. CDR1 is MNHNS and CDR2 is SASEGT in the germline V gene. V was clipped by 2 bases and J by 4 bases; unmatched bases: 4. The CDR3 has 14 residues.

CDR3 DNA: TGTGCCAGCAGCACGGCCGACTTCCTTCACCCCTACGAGCAGTACTTC. It specifies CASSTADFLHPYEQYF. The V call is TRBV5-6, the J call TRBJ2-7; D gene uncertain. Trimming took off 4 bases at V and 2 bases at J, with 19 bases between the two ends. The CDR3 consists of 16 residues. The germline gives CDR1 SGHDT, CDR2 YYEEEE.

This clone was seen a single time. The rearrangement joins TRBV5-1 to TRBJ1-2; TRBD1 agrees at 8 bases. Germline loops: CDR1 SGHRS, CDR2 YFSETQ. The CDR3 spans 15 residues. The V gene end was trimmed by 4 bases and the J gene end by 3 bases; junction bases not matched to a gene: 8. The CDR3 region has the DNA TGCGCCAGCAGCCCGAGACGGACAGGGTACTATGGCTACACCTTC. Its protein product is CASSPRRTGYYGYTF.

The chain is built from TRBV4-3 and TRBJ1-6; D is unclear. Germline CDR1 and CDR2: LGHNA and YSLEER. The CDR3 is 14 amino acids. V lost 0 bases and J lost 10, with 10 bases in between. The CDR3 region has the DNA TGCGCCAGCAGCCAAGATTTCAGAGGGTCACCCCTCCACTTT. Its protein product is CASSQDFRGSPLHF.

The CDR3 DNA reads TGTGCCAGCAGTCCCGTAGCACCTAACTATGGCTACACCTTC. Translating it yields CASSPVAPNYGYTF. The gene calls are TRBV27 and TRBJ1-2; unclear D gene. Germline CDR1 reads MNHEY; CDR2 reads SMNVEV (reference sequence). This CDR3 is built from 14 residues. Trimming shortened V by 5 bases and J by 0 bases, and 10 bases separated the two germline ends.

The V gene is TRBV5-1, the J gene TRBJ1-1; 8 positions match TRBD1. J gave up 6 bases and V 5 bases, and 9 bases lay outside the gene matches. This CDR3 has 14 residues. CDR1 is SGHRS and CDR2 is YFSETQ in the germline V gene. The CDR3 sequence is CASRLRTGWPEAFF. CDR3 nucleotides: TGCGCCAGCAGGTTGAGGACAGGGTGGCCTGAAGCTTTCTTT.

This chain connects TRBV27 to TRBJ2-3; D perhaps matches TRBD2 (5 bases). Germline lookup yields CDR1 MNHEY and CDR2 SMNVEV (reference sequence). V was pared by 10 bases and J by 1 base, with 15 bases between. The CDR3 is 14 residues long. The CDR3 sequence is CATSTSLGTDTQYF. The CDR3 nucleotides read TGTGCCACCTCTACTAGTTTGGGCACAGATACGCAGTATTTT.

This chain connects TRBV5-4 to TRBJ2-7; 9 bases match TRBD1. The CDR3 is 16 amino acids. The germline gives CDR1 SGHNT, CDR2 YYREEE (reference sequence). The junction had 8 bases not matched to a gene; V was cut back by 2 bases and J by 2 bases. CDR3: CASSLIPGQGPYEQYF. CDR3 nucleotides: TGTGCCAGCAGCTTAATACCGGGACAGGGCCCCTACGAGCAGTACTTC.

The chain joins TRBV4-1 to TRBJ2-7; no clear D gene. This CDR3 has 14 residues. Germline values: CDR1 MGHRA, CDR2 YSYEKL. The V end was cut by 1 base, the J end by 1 base, with 8 bases between. This chain's CDR3 is CASSQAGGSYEQYF. The CDR3 nucleotides are TGCGCCAGCAGCCAAGCCGGCGGTTCCTACGAGCAGTACTTC.

The chain recombines TRBV10-3 with TRBJ2-2; 14 positions match TRBD2. This CDR3 contains 18 residues. V dropped 5 bases and J dropped 5; count of bases not matched to a gene: 10. Germline CDR1 is ENHRY and CDR2 is SYGVKD. The CDR3 loop reads CAISSGTSGRQATGELFF. DNA for the CDR3: TGTGCCATCAGTTCCGGGACTAGCGGGAGACAGGCTACCGGGGAGCTGTTTTTT.

In nucleotides, the CDR3 is TGTGCCTGCCGGCCGGGGGGAAGGGGCTATGAGGGCTACACCTTC. It yields the protein CACRPGGRGYEGYTF. The chain uses TRBV30 and TRBJ1-2; possible D gene TRBD1, 5 bases. V was cut by 6 bases and J by 8 bases, with 25 bases left in between. Germline CDR1 and CDR2: GTSNPN and SVGIG (reference sequence). This CDR3 spans 15 amino acids.

The V call is TRBV7-9, the J call TRBJ1-3; TRBD1 matches at 7 bases. The ends lost 5 bases at V and 5 bases at J; junction bases unmatched: 6. CDR1 and CDR2 (germline): SEHNR, FQNEAQ (reference sequence). This CDR3 has 14 residues. The CDR3 reads CASSATGLRNTIYF. CDR3 nucleotides: TGTGCCAGCAGCGCGACAGGGTTAAGAAACACCATATATTTT.

V and J are TRBV21-1 and TRBJ2-1; the D segment call TRBD1 is taken from the table without a DNA check. TRBV21-1 represents a pseudogene. The CDR3 covers 14 residues. The CDR3 DNA reads TGTGCCAGCAGTGGACAGGGGACTTACAATGAGCAGTTCTTC. Translated, it gives CASSGQGTYNEQFF.

V gene TRBV30 combines with J gene TRBJ1-1; D is unresolved. The germline V and J ends were trimmed by 2 bases and 4 bases, with 8 bases remaining between them. This CDR3 is built from 12 residues. Germline values: CDR1 GTSNPN, CDR2 SVGIG (reference sequence). CDR3 sequence (DNA): TGTGCCTGGAGTTGGGCGTCCACTGAAGCTTTCTTT. This translates into CAWSWASTEAFF.

This chain links TRBV7-2 with TRBJ2-7; the D is unclear. Germline lookup yields CDR1 SGHTA and CDR2 FQGNSA. This CDR3 spans 13 amino acids. The V and J ends lost 1 base and 2 bases respectively, with 6 bases between them. The CDR3 loop is CASSLGNTYEQYF. Written as DNA, the CDR3 is TGTGCCAGCAGCTTAGGTAACACCTACGAGCAGTACTTC. The whole variable domain, filled in from reference TRBV7-2 and TRBJ2-7, reads GAGVSQSPSNKVTEKGKDVELRCDPISGHTALYWYRQSLGQGLEFLIYFQGNSAPDKSGLPSDRFSAERTGGSVSTLTIQRTQQEDSAVYLCASSLGNTYEQYFGPGTRLTVT.

This chain joins TRBV7-9 and TRBJ2-2, with TRBD2 matching over 7 bases. The CDR3 consists of 15 residues. Per the germline V gene, CDR1 is SEHNR and CDR2 is FQNEAQ (reference sequence). V was pared by 6 bases and J by 0 bases, with 4 bases of the junction left unmatched. CDR3 nucleotides: TGTGCCAGCAGTTCCGGGACTACGAACACCGGGGAGCTGTTTTTT. It codes for CASSSGTTNTGELFF.

The chain is built from TRBV10-3 and TRBJ2-7; 8 nucleotides align to TRBD1. The CDR3 is 14 residues long. J gave up 2 bases and V 3 bases, and 3 bases lay outside the gene matches. The V gene's germline CDR1 is ENHRY and CDR2 SYGVKD. In nucleotides, the CDR3 is TGTGCCATCAGTGACCCGGGACAGGCCTACGAGCAGTACTTC. This sequence encodes CAISDPGQAYEQYF.

The gene calls are TRBV27 and TRBJ2-7, with D possibly matching TRBD1 (6 bases). This CDR3 is built from 17 residues. CDR1 MNHEY and CDR2 SMNVEV come from the germline V gene (reference sequence). V lost 5 bases and J lost 0, with 20 bases in between. CDR3 loop: CASSPTPQGHYSYEQYF. The DNA for the CDR3 is TGTGCCAGCAGTCCAACTCCTCAGGGACACTACTCCTACGAGCAGTACTTC.

This chain uses TRBV5-1 with TRBJ2-7, with TRBD1 as a possible D gene (5 bases). CDR3 length: 14 residues. CDR1 is SGHRS and CDR2 is YFSETQ in the germline V gene. The germline V and J ends were trimmed by 2 bases and 3 bases, with 12 bases remaining between them. The CDR3 nucleotides are TGCGCCAGCAGCTTCGGTTTAGGGGACTACGAGCAGTACTTC. This encodes CASSFGLGDYEQYF.

The CDR3 DNA follows: TGCGCCAGCAGCCCTTCTGACTCACAATACAATGAGCAGTTCTTC. It specifies CASSPSDSQYNEQFF. The V gene is TRBV4-1, the J gene TRBJ2-1; the D is unclear. Deletions cut 4 bases from V and 4 bases from J, with 14 bases between. This CDR3 comprises 15 residues. The germline CDR1 and CDR2 sequences are MGHRA and YSYEKL.

The V call is TRBV7-9, the J call TRBJ2-1, with D maybe TRBD2 (5 bases). CDR1 and CDR2 from the germline V gene are SEHNR and FQNEAQ (reference sequence). Trimming took off 3 bases at V and 5 bases at J, with 8 bases between the two ends. This CDR3 spans 13 amino acids. The CDR3 DNA reads TGTGCCAGCAGCTTCCGGGGAGACAATGAGCAGTTCTTC. It is translated as CASSFRGDNEQFF.

Here the CDR3 DNA reads TGTGCCACCAGGTTAGCGGGGGGCCCAGATACGCAGTATTTT. Its protein product is CATRLAGGPDTQYF. This chain connects TRBV15 to TRBJ2-3; the match to TRBD2 covers 10 bases. The CDR3 has 14 residues. With 6 bases clipped from V and 4 bases from J, the junction kept 4 bases outside the gene matches. Germline V gives CDR1 LNHNV, CDR2 YYDKDF (reference sequence). The whole variable domain, filled in from reference TRBV15 and TRBJ2-3, reads DAMVIQNPRYQVTQFGKPVTLSCSQTLNHNVMYWYQQKSSQAPKLLFHYYDKDFNNEADTPDNFQSRRPNTSFCFLDIRSPGLGDTAMYLCATRLAGGPDTQYFGPGTRLTVL.

The gene calls are TRBV5-1 and TRBJ2-7; possible D gene TRBD2, 6 bases. The CDR3 runs 12 residues. Per the germline V gene, CDR1 is SGHRS and CDR2 is YFSETQ. V lost 0 bases to trimming and J lost 6 bases, with 7 bases between them. CDR3 residues: CASSLEGLEQYF. CDR3 coding DNA: TGCGCCAGCAGCTTGGAGGGACTCGAGCAGTACTTC.

The gene calls are TRBV30 and TRBJ1-2; no clear D gene. Germline CDR1 and CDR2: GTSNPN and SVGIG (reference sequence). The CDR3 has 15 residues. Trimming removed 5 bases at V and 8 bases at J, with 24 bases between. CDR3 amino acids: CAWGFGNNYSPGYTF. The DNA for the CDR3 is TGTGCCTGGGGGTTCGGGAACAATTACAGTCCGGGCTACACCTTC.

The chain links TRBV6-1 to TRBJ2-7; a possible D gene is TRBD2 (5 bases). Germline-derived CDR1 and CDR2 are MNHNS and SASEGT. The CDR3 totals 14 residues. V lost 3 bases and J 2 bases, leaving 11 bases between the germline ends. The CDR3 protein is CASSERGNPYEQYF. CDR3 bases: TGTGCCAGCAGTGAGCGAGGGAACCCCTACGAGCAGTACTTC.